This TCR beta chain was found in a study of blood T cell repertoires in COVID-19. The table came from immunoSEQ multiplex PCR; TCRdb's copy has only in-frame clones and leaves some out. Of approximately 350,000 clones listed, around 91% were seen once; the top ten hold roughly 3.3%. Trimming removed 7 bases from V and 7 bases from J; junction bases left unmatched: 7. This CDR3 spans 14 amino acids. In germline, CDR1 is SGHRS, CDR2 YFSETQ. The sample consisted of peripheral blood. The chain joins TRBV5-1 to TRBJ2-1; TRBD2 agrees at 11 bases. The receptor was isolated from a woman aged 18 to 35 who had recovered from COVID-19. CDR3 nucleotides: TGCGCCAGCTTCCCGGTAGCGGGAGGGAATGAGCAGTTCTTC. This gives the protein CASFPVAGGNEQFF.